Sequencing of this T cell receptor beta chain was carried out in a study of technical replicates of blood from a handful of donors. The CDR3 runs to 15 residues. The ends were cut back, 3 bases at V and 4 bases at J, with 14 bases in the middle. Looked up from germline, CDR1 is SGDLS and CDR2 is YYNGEE. Libraries were prepared by immunoSEQ multiplex PCR; TCRdb keeps only in-frame clonotypes and omits some of them. This table has tens of thousands of clones, roughly 94% appearing once. The specimen sequenced was T cells isolated from PBMCs. The TCR originated in a human donor in good health. The chain employs TRBV9 and TRBJ2-1; D is perhaps TRBD2 (6 bases). Here the CDR3 reads CASSARLEVYNEQFF. The CDR3 coding sequence is TGTGCCAGCAGCGCCCGACTAGAGGTATACAATGAGCAGTTCTTC.